A single sample is the source of the 8 T cell receptor beta chains below, sequenced in a study of blood T cell repertoires in COVID-19. Generated by immunoSEQ multiplex PCR, the TCRdb table keeps only in-frame clones and is missing some. The repertoire includes around 150,000 clones, approximately 95% of them detected once, and under 2% sits in the top ten. What was sequenced was peripheral blood. The receptors originated from a woman aged 55-70 years with COVID-19, enrolled during active disease.

This clone was detected a few times. Written as DNA, the CDR3 is TGTGCCAGTAGCCCTCCGGGACAGACCTTCTACGAGCAGTACTTC. Its protein is CASSPPGQTFYEQYF. The V call is TRBV19, the J call TRBJ2-7, with 7 positions matching TRBD1. The CDR3 length is 15 residues. Germline V gene lookup returns CDR1 LNHDA and CDR2 SQIVND (reference sequence). Trimming took 6 bases from V and 3 from J; bases not matched to a gene: 11. The full variable domain, in which reference TRBV19 and TRBJ2-7 provide the parts outside the CDR3, is DGGITQSPKYLFRKEGQNVTLSCEQNLNHDAMYWYRQDPGQGLRLIYYSQIVNDFQKGDIAEGYSVSREKKESFPLTVTSAQKNPTAFYLCASSPPGQTFYEQYFGPGTRLTVT.

In this sample, this clone turned up once. In nucleotides, the CDR3 is TGTGCCTGGAAACACGGGACTAGCGGGGACCAAGAGACCCAGTACTTC. Its translation: CAWKHGTSGDQETQYF. The gene calls are TRBV30 and TRBJ2-5; 13 nucleotides agree with TRBD2. CDR3 length: 16 residues. With 4 bases clipped from V and 0 bases from J, the junction kept 5 bases outside the gene matches. The germline gives CDR1 GTSNPN, CDR2 SVGIG (reference sequence).

In DNA form, the CDR3 reads TGTGCCAGCAGCCAAGACCCTGGCCCCCCCCGGGGTGAGCAGTTCTTC. Amino acids: CASSQDPGPPRGEQFF. The chain is built from TRBV4-2 and TRBJ2-1; tentatively, D is TRBD2 (5 bases). Germline V lookup: CDR1 LGHNA, CDR2 YNFKEQ. Trimming took off 0 bases at V and 9 bases at J, with 18 bases between the two ends. The CDR3 contains 16 residues.

The gene calls are TRBV15 and TRBJ1-2; no clear D gene. Trimming took off 1 base at V and 2 bases at J, with 8 bases between the two ends. The V gene's germline CDR1 is LNHNV and CDR2 YYDKDF (reference sequence). The CDR3 runs 14 residues. CDR3 in DNA: TGTGCCACCAGCAGAGGAACAGAAAACTATGGCTACACCTTC. It specifies CATSRGTENYGYTF.

The chain carries TRBV6-1 and TRBJ2-2, with 7 bases identical to TRBD1. The germline CDR1 and CDR2 sequences are MNHNS and SASEGT. The CDR3 loop spans 14 amino acids. V shed 1 base, J shed 7 bases, and the junction held 3 bases outside the gene matches. For the CDR3, the DNA is TGTGCCAGCAGTGAAGGAGGGGGCCTCGGGGAGCTGTTTTTT. This translates into CASSEGGGLGELFF.

The chain carries TRBV3-1 (or the pseudogene TRBV3-2) and TRBJ1-6; D is undetermined. This CDR3 is built from 15 residues. Germline V gene sequence: CDR1 LGHDT, CDR2 YNNKEL (reference sequence). Trimming pared 0 bases from V and 13 bases from J, leaving 16 bases between. The chain's CDR3 is CASSQDLGHERPLHF. CDR3 in DNA: TGTGCCAGCAGCCAAGATTTGGGCCATGAAAGGCCCCTCCACTTT.

The genes are TRBV7-3 and TRBJ2-2; 9 nucleotides match TRBD1. CDR1 and CDR2 (germline): SGHTA, FQGTGA. The CDR3 is 16 amino acids. Losses at the gene ends were 5 bases for V and 7 bases for J; bases not matched to a gene: 11. DNA of the CDR3: TGTGCCAGCAGCCTTCAGGGACAGGGAGAAATCGGGGAGCTGTTTTTT. This encodes CASSLQGQGEIGELFF.

The sample holds one count of this clone. The same CDR3 also results from other DNA sequences found in this sample. This chain uses TRBV19 with TRBJ1-2; the D gene is possibly TRBD1 (6 bases). CDR1 is LNHDA and CDR2 is SQIVND in the germline V gene (reference sequence). This CDR3 region has 13 residues. The V end lost 2 bases, the J end lost 4 bases, and 8 bases lay between the germline ends. CDR3 residues: CASSIQGLYGYTF. CDR3 in DNA: TGTGCCAGTAGTATACAGGGGCTCTATGGCTACACCTTC.